This entry is about one T cell receptor beta chain. The data are from a study of blood T cell repertoires in COVID-19. Study-wide context: Samples taken during acute and convalescent COVID-19 were collected in the United States, Italy and Spain. Sample material is recorded as cDNA or gDNA derived from T cells, B-cell-depleted T cells, or PBMCs.

Seattle patients were enrolled during active infection and followed longitudinally. Original processing methods: For nucleated cells, counts were estimated from reference gene primer amplification. Here immunoSEQ multiplex PCR was the method, and the copy in TCRdb shows in-frame clones only, minus some. D and trimming come from the DNA, and the V and J calls and clone size come from that table. Counted here are around 200,000 clones, around 79% occurring once; the ten biggest clones make up nearly 6%. Germline CDR1 is MNHNS and CDR2 is SASEGT. V dropped 3 bases and J dropped 6 bases, with 11 bases sitting between them. This CDR3 contains 13 residues.

The sample was peripheral blood. The rearrangement links TRBV6-1 to TRBJ1-2, with D hard to call. This sequence originates from a woman aged 40 to 55 with COVID-19, enrolled during active disease. For the CDR3, the DNA is TGTGCCAGCAGTGAGGGGAGGGCGAATGGCTACACCTTC. It encodes CASSEGRANGYTF.